This passage covers 2 T cell receptor beta chains from one sample sequenced in a study of T cell responses to AZD1222 COVID-19 vaccine. Measured with immunoSEQ multiplex PCR; TCRdb has only the in-frame clones, and not every one. The sample yields about 130,000 clones, 88% seen once. The specimen comprised peripheral blood, sampled on day 0 of AZD1222 vaccination. These receptors all stem from an adult in good health.

This clone showed up just a few times. This chain uses TRBV25-1 with TRBJ2-1, with 8 nucleotides matching TRBD1. The germline V gene has CDR1 MGHDK and CDR2 SYGVNS. The junction had 7 bases not matched to a gene; V was cut back by 1 base and J by 8 bases. This CDR3 is 15 amino acids long. The CDR3 nucleotides read TGTGCCAGCAGTGAATGGCCAGGGGGCAGCCATGAGCAGTTCTTC. Its translation: CASSEWPGGSHEQFF. Using reference TRBV25-1 and TRBJ2-1 for the parts outside the CDR3, the full variable domain is EADIYQTPRYLVIGTGKKITLECSQTMGHDKMYWYQQDPGMELHLIHYSYGVNSTEKGDLSSESTVSRIRTEHFPLTLESARPSHTSQYLCASSEWPGGSHEQFFGPGTRLTVL.

The V and J genes are TRBV18 and TRBJ2-5; no clear D gene. This CDR3 is 13 amino acids long. CDR1 is KGHSH, CDR2 LQKENI, per germline. The V and J ends lost 2 bases and 5 bases respectively, with 9 bases between them. CDR3 coding DNA: TGTGCCAGCTCACCAGGGCATCTCGAGACCCAGTACTTC. Its translation is CASSPGHLETQYF.